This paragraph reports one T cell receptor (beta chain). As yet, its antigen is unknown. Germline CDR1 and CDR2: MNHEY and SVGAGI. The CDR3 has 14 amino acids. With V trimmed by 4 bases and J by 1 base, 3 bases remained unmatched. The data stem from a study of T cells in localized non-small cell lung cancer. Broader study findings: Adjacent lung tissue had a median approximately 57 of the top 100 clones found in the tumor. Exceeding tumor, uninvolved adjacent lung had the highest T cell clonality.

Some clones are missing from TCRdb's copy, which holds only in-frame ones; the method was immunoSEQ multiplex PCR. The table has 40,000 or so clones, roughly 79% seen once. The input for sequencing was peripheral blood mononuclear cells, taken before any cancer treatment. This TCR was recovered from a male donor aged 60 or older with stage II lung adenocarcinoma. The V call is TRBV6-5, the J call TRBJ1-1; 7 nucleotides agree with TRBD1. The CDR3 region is CASSLGQPNTEAFF. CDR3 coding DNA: TGTGCCAGCAGTTTGGGACAGCCGAACACTGAAGCTTTCTTT.